The clone carrying this T cell receptor (beta chain) has ten or more counts. Its matching antigen is unknown. In making TCR beta libraries, quantitative 5'-RACE with molecular barcodes was used. TCRdb reprocessed the 5' RACE reads via MiXCR and lists one record per CDR3 protein. The table records some 220,000 distinct CDR3 sequences, less than 9.5% of them present only once. The data stem from a study of CD8 T cells in ankylosing spondylitis. Germline V CDR1 and CDR2: SGHRS, YFSETQ. This CDR3 has 16 amino acids. Trimming took 0 bases from V and 3 from J, leaving 12 bases between them. Study-level points and caveats: Previous work reported some of these motif variants in the synovial fluid and blood of reactive arthritis. Typical of ankylosing spondylitis blood, it appeared, was a TCR beta motif of eight highly homologous variants. Peripheral blood samples showed relatively rare disease-linked clones, and these clones were CD8+.

Sequencing was carried out using blood, either unsorted or a sorted T cell fraction (not recorded which). V is TRBV5-1 and J is TRBJ2-2, with D perhaps TRBD2 (6 bases). The TCR was taken from a female donor with ankylosing spondylitis or in good health (not recorded which). The DNA of the CDR3 is TGCGCCAGCAGCTTGGGCGGGACCTATTACACCGGGGAGCTGTTTTTT. Translating it yields CASSLGGTYYTGELFF.